These 21 T cell receptor beta chains originate from one sample sequenced in a study of T cells in localized non-small cell lung cancer. Measured with immunoSEQ multiplex PCR; TCRdb has only the in-frame clones, and not every one. There are 70,000 to 90,000 clones in the sample; 65% to 85% occur only once, and 8% to 10% lies in the top ten. The sequencing used peripheral blood, collected before any cancer treatment. These receptors were obtained from a female donor over 55 with stage I lung adenocarcinoma.

The rearrangement joins TRBV19 to TRBJ2-7, with 8 bases identical to TRBD2. Germline V gives CDR1 LNHDA, CDR2 SQIVND (reference sequence). The CDR3 contains 12 residues. V gave up 10 bases and J gave up 2 bases; unmatched junction bases: 4. The CDR3 loop is CATLADTYEQYF. The DNA of the CDR3 is TGTGCCACACTAGCGGATACCTACGAGCAGTACTTC.

This clone occurred once. The rearrangement joins TRBV19 to TRBJ2-7; 7 bases match TRBD2. The CDR3 length is 12 residues. The junction had 5 bases not matched to a gene; V was cut back by 6 bases and J by 6 bases. Germline V CDR1 and CDR2: LNHDA, SQIVND (reference sequence). CDR3 nucleotide sequence: TGTGCCAGTAGGCCCCCGGGGGGCGAGCAGTACTTC. It specifies CASRPPGGEQYF.

The chain carries TRBV9 and TRBJ2-7; 10 nucleotides line up with TRBD2. The CDR3 runs to 16 residues. The V and J ends lost 0 bases and 6 bases, in that order; junction bases with no gene match: 9. Germline CDR1 and CDR2: SGDLS and YYNGEE. CDR3 coding DNA: TGTGCCAGCAGCGTAGGAGCGGGAGGGCCCTCGAGCGAGCAGTACTTC. Its protein product is CASSVGAGGPSSEQYF.

The gene calls are TRBV9 and TRBJ2-2; 9 bases agree with TRBD2. The V gene's germline CDR1 is SGDLS and CDR2 YYNGEE. After removal of 3 bases from V and 4 bases from J, the junction contained 7 bases not matched to a gene. CDR3 size: 16 residues. This chain's CDR3 is CASSDSGGRSTGELFF. CDR3 DNA: TGTGCCAGCAGCGACAGCGGGGGGCGGAGCACCGGGGAGCTGTTTTTT.

This chain joins TRBV7-9 and TRBJ2-5, with D unresolved. The germline V and J ends were trimmed by 5 bases and 4 bases, with 14 bases remaining between them. Germline values: CDR1 SEHNR, CDR2 FQNEAQ (reference sequence). The CDR3 is made up of 14 amino acids. The CDR3 DNA sequence: TGTGCCAGCAGCCAAGGCCTGGGCCCAGAGACCCAGTACTTC. Its translation: CASSQGLGPETQYF.

The chain links TRBV11-2 to TRBJ1-2; no reliable D call. The V and J ends lost 1 base and 4 bases respectively, with 10 bases between them. CDR1 and CDR2 (germline): SGHAT, FQNNGV. The CDR3 extends over 14 amino acids. CDR3 bases: TGTGCCAGCAGCTTAGTGCCAGCGGGCTATGGCTACACCTTC. Its protein product is CASSLVPAGYGYTF.

This rearrangement joins TRBV9 to TRBJ2-3; 7 bases line up with TRBD2. The germline V gene has CDR1 SGDLS and CDR2 YYNGEE. This CDR3 is 18 amino acids long. The trim removed 0 bases at V and 6 bases at J, leaving 16 bases unmatched. DNA of the CDR3: TGTGCCAGCAGCGTAGAGAGAGGGAGGGGTCAGAATTCTGATACGCAGTATTTT. Translating it yields CASSVERGRGQNSDTQYF.

This clone was picked up one time. The chain carries TRBV15 and TRBJ2-1, with D possibly matching TRBD1 (5 bases). Per the germline V gene, CDR1 is LNHNV and CDR2 is YYDKDF (reference sequence). The CDR3 is 13 amino acids. Trimming took 4 bases from V and 5 from J, leaving 9 bases between them. CDR3 sequence: CATSTTGNNEQFF. The CDR3 region has the DNA TGTGCCACCAGCACAACAGGTAACAATGAGCAGTTCTTC. Looking up the rest from reference TRBV15 and TRBJ2-1 gives the full variable domain: DAMVIQNPRYQVTQFGKPVTLSCSQTLNHNVMYWYQQKSSQAPKLLFHYYDKDFNNEADTPDNFQSRRPNTSFCFLDIRSPGLGDTAMYLCATSTTGNNEQFFGPGTRLTVL.

This clone is medium-sized by share. The chain employs TRBV4-2 and TRBJ2-2, with 11 nucleotides matching TRBD2. The germline gives CDR1 LGHNA, CDR2 YNFKEQ. The trim removed 3 bases at V and 2 bases at J, leaving 11 bases unmatched. This CDR3 has 19 amino acids. The CDR3 DNA reads TGTGCCAGCAGCCATGGGGAATCTAGCGGGAGGCTAAACACCGGGGAGCTGTTTTTT. This gives the protein CASSHGESSGRLNTGELFF.

This clone has more than one count but fewer than ten. The gene calls are TRBV19 and TRBJ1-2, with D tentatively TRBD1 (6 bases). With 1 base removed from V and 1 base from J, the gap between germline ends came to 13 bases. The CDR3 loop spans 16 amino acids. Germline V gene sequence: CDR1 LNHDA, CDR2 SQIVND (reference sequence). CDR3 region: CASSIGGHLDNYGYTF. The CDR3 coding sequence is TGTGCCAGTAGTATAGGGGGACACCTCGATAACTATGGCTACACCTTC. Combining the CDR3 with reference TRBV19 and TRBJ1-2 gives the whole variable domain DGGITQSPKYLFRKEGQNVTLSCEQNLNHDAMYWYRQDPGQGLRLIYYSQIVNDFQKGDIAEGYSVSREKKESFPLTVTSAQKNPTAFYLCASSIGGHLDNYGYTFGSGTRLTVV.

This clone appeared once. V gene TRBV25-1 combines with J gene TRBJ1-4; D is ambiguous. V lost 3 bases and J 4 bases, leaving 9 bases between the germline ends. Germline loops: CDR1 MGHDK, CDR2 SYGVNS. The CDR3 sequence is 14 residues long. The CDR3 region is CASSDWQSNEKLFF. The CDR3 region has the DNA TGTGCCAGCAGTGACTGGCAGAGTAATGAAAAACTGTTTTTT.

The chain uses TRBV28 and TRBJ2-2; D uncertain. Germline CDR1 MDHEN, CDR2 SYDVKM. The CDR3 is 14 residues long. V lost 7 bases to trimming and J lost 0 bases, with 9 bases between them. The CDR3 reads CASIRVANTGELFF. In DNA form, the CDR3 reads TGTGCCAGCATTAGGGTCGCGAACACCGGGGAGCTGTTTTTT.

The genes are TRBV4-1 and TRBJ2-3; TRBD1 aligns across 7 bases. Germline CDR1 MGHRA, CDR2 YSYEKL. V gave up 1 base and J gave up 5 bases; unmatched junction bases: 9. There are 16 residues in the CDR3. The CDR3 DNA reads as TGCGCCAGCAGCCAAGCTGAGGGACAGTCACGAGATACGCAGTATTTT. This encodes CASSQAEGQSRDTQYF.

The V call is TRBV19, the J call TRBJ1-1, with D possibly TRBD1 on 5 matching bases. Germline lookup yields CDR1 LNHDA and CDR2 SQIVND (reference sequence). The CDR3 sequence is 12 residues long. The V and J ends lost 10 bases and 5 bases respectively, with 14 bases between them. The CDR3 coding sequence is TGTGCCACTAGGCCGTGGGGGACTGAAGCTTTCTTT. Translating gives CATRPWGTEAFF.

The chain uses TRBV19 and TRBJ1-4; 9 bases fit TRBD1. This CDR3 is built from 14 residues. Trimming took 7 bases from V and 10 from J; bases not matched to a gene: 10. Per the germline V gene, CDR1 is LNHDA and CDR2 is SQIVND (reference sequence). This CDR3 reads CASTTQDRGGKLFF. The DNA for the CDR3 is TGTGCCAGTACCACCCAGGACAGGGGTGGAAAACTGTTTTTT.

V gene TRBV7-6 combines with J gene TRBJ1-1, with a tentative D call TRBD1 (5 bases). Germline V CDR1 and CDR2: SGHVS, FNYEAQ. The CDR3 is 14 amino acids. The V end was cut by 5 bases, the J end by 3 bases, with 13 bases between. Here the CDR3 DNA reads TGTGCCAGCAGCCGCTTTGGGGCGGACACTGAAGCTTTCTTT. This sequence encodes CASSRFGADTEAFF. Full variable domain (missing parts from reference TRBV7-6 and TRBJ1-1): GAGVSQSPRYKVTKRGQDVALRCDPISGHVSLYWYRQALGQGPEFLTYFNYEAQQDKSGLPNDRFSAERPEGSISTLTIQRTEQRDSAMYRCASSRFGADTEAFFGQGTRLTVV.

The V call is TRBV28, the J call TRBJ1-1; no definite D call. The ends were cut back, 3 bases at V and 1 base at J, with 9 bases in the middle. The germline V gene has CDR1 MDHEN and CDR2 SYDVKM. There are 14 residues in the CDR3. CDR3 protein: CASSFATANTEAFF. CDR3 DNA sequence: TGTGCCAGCAGTTTCGCTACAGCGAACACTGAAGCTTTCTTT.

This clone is classed as medium-sized. The chain carries TRBV7-8 and TRBJ1-3; the D is unclear. The CDR3 covers 15 residues. From germline, CDR1 is SGHVS and CDR2 FQNEAQ. The V gene lost 1 base and the J gene lost 5 bases, with 12 bases spanning the gap. CDR3 in DNA: TGTGCCAGCAGCTTAGTAGGAACGGACCGAAACACCATATATTTT. It is translated as CASSLVGTDRNTIYF. The full variable domain, in which reference TRBV7-8 and TRBJ1-3 provide the parts outside the CDR3, is GAGVSQSPRYKVAKRGQDVALRCDPISGHVSLFWYQQALGQGPEFLTYFQNEAQLDKSGLPSDRFFAERPEGSVSTLKIQRTQQEDSAVYLCASSLVGTDRNTIYFGEGSWLTVV.

The chain joins TRBV6-6 to TRBJ1-4; D not certain. Germline CDR1 MNHNY, CDR2 SVGAGI (reference sequence). The germline V and J ends were trimmed by 2 bases and 8 bases, with 12 bases remaining between them. CDR3 size: 14 residues. The CDR3 loop reads CASSYEGESEKLFF. DNA for the CDR3: TGTGCCAGCAGTTACGAGGGCGAATCCGAAAAACTGTTTTTT.

The J gene is TRBJ1-5, the V gene TRBV5-6, with D perhaps TRBD1 (6 bases). Germline lookup yields CDR1 SGHDT and CDR2 YYEEEE. This CDR3 spans 15 amino acids. Deletions cut 3 bases from V and 3 bases from J, with 13 bases between. CDR3 loop: CASSSGGQYNQPQHF. The CDR3 region has the DNA TGTGCCAGCAGCTCGGGTGGACAGTACAATCAGCCCCAGCATTTT. Using reference TRBV5-6 and TRBJ1-5 for the parts outside the CDR3, the full variable domain is DAGVTQSPTHLIKTRGQQVTLRCSPKSGHDTVSWYQQALGQGPQFIFQYYEEEERQRGNFPDRFSGHQFPNYSSELNVNALLLGDSALYLCASSSGGQYNQPQHFGDGTRLSIL.

The J gene is TRBJ2-4, the V gene TRBV16; D is uncertain. This CDR3 comprises 16 residues. The germline gives CDR1 KGHSY, CDR2 FQNENV. Trimming left V 4 bases short and J 6 bases short, with 19 bases between. This CDR3 is CASSRLSDTSGNIQYF. CDR3 in DNA: TGTGCCAGCAGCCGCTTGTCTGACACGTCGGGAAACATTCAGTACTTC. Full variable domain (outside the CDR3, taken from reference TRBV16 and TRBJ2-4): GEEVAQTPKHLVRGEGQKAKLYCAPIKGHSYVFWYQQVLKNEFKFLISFQNENVFDETGMPKERFSAKCLPNSPCSLEIQATKLEDSAVYFCASSRLSDTSGNIQYFGAGTRLSVL.